A single sample is the source of the 9 T cell receptor beta chains below, sequenced in a study of CD8 T cells in Susac syndrome. With random hexamers, reverse transcription was performed on about 0.5 to 1 ug of RNA. From the immunoSEQ multiplex PCR reads, TCRdb called clonotypes with MiXCR, one entry per CDR3 protein. The profile covers about 240,000 distinct CDR3 sequences, with almost 97% appearing a single time and approximately 0.1% taken by the ten largest. The specimen sequenced was CD4+ T cells from PBMCs. The receptors originated from a human donor with Susac syndrome.

The chain joins TRBV12-3 or TRBV12-4 to TRBJ2-3; D remains ambiguous. The length of the CDR3 is 16 residues. V lost 5 bases and J lost 0, with 15 bases in between. The CDR3 bases are TGTGCCAGCAGTCGCACACCCTCGACTAGCACAGATACGCAGTATTTT. This codes for CASSRTPSTSTDTQYF.

The gene calls are TRBV18 and TRBJ1-2, with D perhaps TRBD1 (5 bases). V dropped 2 bases and J dropped 6 bases, with 13 bases sitting between them. Germline loops: CDR1 KGHSH, CDR2 LQKENI. The CDR3 consists of 14 residues. The DNA for the CDR3 is TGTGCCAGCTCACCATTCAGACAGTTTGATGGCTACACCTTC. Encoded protein: CASSPFRQFDGYTF.

V and J are TRBV7-6 and TRBJ2-6; no reliable D call. The CDR3 extends over 15 amino acids. Deletions cut 6 bases from V and 5 bases from J, with 14 bases between. CDR1 and CDR2 from the germline V gene are SGHVS and FNYEAQ. CDR3 sequence reads: CASSSTLSWANVLTF. The CDR3 nucleotides are TGTGCCAGCAGTTCGACCCTTAGCTGGGCCAACGTCCTGACTTTC.

The gene calls are TRBV29-1 and TRBJ2-4, with D unclear. The CDR3 consists of 13 residues. V gave up 2 bases and J gave up 8 bases, with 13 bases separating them. Germline loops: CDR1 SQVTM, CDR2 ANQGSEA. In DNA, the CDR3 is TGCAGCGTTGAACAGGTCCCTCACGACATTCAGTACTTC. Translating gives CSVEQVPHDIQYF.

This clonotype has just one count. The chain employs TRBV4-1 and TRBJ1-2; D not certain. The CDR3 has 14 amino acids. The V end lost 0 bases, the J end lost 4 bases, and 9 bases lay between the germline ends. CDR1 is MGHRA, CDR2 YSYEKL, per germline. CDR3 in amino acids: CASSQDQGRYGYTF. CDR3 DNA sequence: TGCGCCAGCAGCCAAGATCAAGGGCGCTATGGCTACACCTTC.

The V call is TRBV12-3 or TRBV12-4, the J call TRBJ2-7, with 13 bases identical to TRBD2. After removal of 3 bases from V and 5 bases from J, the junction contained 4 bases not matched to a gene. CDR3 length equals 15 residues. The CDR3, as DNA: TGTGCCAGCAGTTTTAGGACTAGCGGGAGCAACGAGCAGTACTTC. Translating gives CASSFRTSGSNEQYF.

The CDR3 protein is CASSLLGDGLRGYTF. For the CDR3, the DNA is TGCGCCAGCAGCTTGTTGGGGGATGGTCTGAGAGGCTACACCTTC. The chain combines TRBV5-1 with TRBJ1-2; a possible D gene is TRBD1 (5 bases). Germline V lookup: CDR1 SGHRS, CDR2 YFSETQ. The CDR3 runs 15 residues. V was pared by 1 base and J by 8 bases, with 18 bases between.

This sequence joins TRBV6-5 and TRBJ2-1; D is possibly TRBD2 (5 bases). This CDR3 comprises 14 residues. Germline CDR1 MNHEY, CDR2 SVGAGI. Trimming took 6 bases from V and 6 from J, leaving 15 bases between them. CDR3 DNA: TGTGCCAGCAGGGGGAGAGGGTCGTCCAATGAGCAGTTCTTC. Protein product: CASRGRGSSNEQFF.

This clonotype was recorded once. The J gene is TRBJ2-3, the V gene TRBV3-1; D not certain. Germline-derived CDR1 and CDR2 are LGHDT and YNNKEL (reference sequence). This CDR3 comprises 13 residues. The ends were cut back, 1 base at V and 3 bases at J, with 5 bases in the middle. CDR3 coding DNA: TGTGCCAGCAGCCAAGTCGGTACAGATACGCAGTATTTT. Translation: CASSQVGTDTQYF.